A selection of T cell receptor beta chains follows, all from one sample in a study of blood T cell repertoires in COVID-19. The data were produced by immunoSEQ multiplex PCR, yet TCRdb's version contains in-frame clones alone and is incomplete. The table shows roughly 300,000 clones, with around 92% occurring only once. Sequencing input: peripheral blood. The receptors were gathered from a woman aged 25 to 45 with COVID-19, enrolled during active disease. Both conserved end residues are part of each CDR3. D genes are given only for firm matches. Expanded clones are given a class, and other clones once, few, many or no size at all.

cdr3_aa cdr3_nt clone_size v_call d_call j_call
CASSRSVNTEAFF TGTGCCAGCTCCCGGTCGGTGAACACTGAAGCTTTCTTT - TRBV12-3/TRBV12-4 - TRBJ1-1
CASSEGLAGDTQYF TGTGCCAGCAGTGAAGGCCTAGCGGGGGATACGCAGTATTTT - TRBV6-1 TRBD2 TRBJ2-3
CASSFSGTSGVYNEQFF TGTGCCAGCAGCTTTTCTGGGACTAGCGGGGTTTACAATGAGCAGTTCTTC - TRBV7-2 TRBD2 TRBJ2-1
CASSDQGGQDTEAFF TGTGCCAGCAGCGACCAAGGGGGCCAGGACACTGAAGCTTTCTTT - TRBV3-1/TRBV3-2 TRBD1 TRBJ1-1
CASSPKTGHPNYGYTF TGTGCCAGCTCACCCAAAACAGGGCACCCTAACTATGGCTACACCTTC - TRBV18 - TRBJ1-2
CASSYVQGMGSNQPQHF TGTGCCAGCAGTTACGTCCAGGGGATGGGGAGCAATCAGCCCCAGCATTTT - TRBV6-2/TRBV6-3 - TRBJ1-5
CASSPTGEAGELFF TGCGCCAGCAGCCCGACAGGGGAGGCCGGGGAGCTGTTTTTT few TRBV5-1 TRBD1 TRBJ2-2
CASSLTQQGNYNEQFF TGCGCCAGCAGCTTGACCCAACAGGGGAACTACAATGAGCAGTTCTTC - TRBV5-1 TRBD1 TRBJ2-1
CATSGQGHTEAFF TGTGCCACCAGTGGCCAGGGTCACACTGAAGCTTTCTTT - TRBV24-1 - TRBJ1-1
CASSLLASGGAQGEQFF TGTGCCAGCAGCTTGCTGGCTAGCGGGGGGGCTCAGGGTGAGCAGTTCTTC - TRBV5-6 TRBD2 TRBJ2-1
CVTGGSYNEQFF TGTGTAACCGGGGGCTCCTACAATGAGCAGTTCTTC - TRBV12-3/TRBV12-4 - TRBJ2-1
CASSIRTGRTEAFF TGTGCCAGTAGTATCCGGACGGGGAGGACTGAAGCTTTCTTT - TRBV19 - TRBJ1-1
CASSSLPHTANTGELFF TGTGCCAGCAGCTCACTACCGCATACGGCGAACACCGGGGAGCTGTTTTTT - TRBV5-5 - TRBJ2-2
CASSSYRDQPQHF TGTGCCAGCAGCTCATACAGGGATCAGCCCCAGCATTTT - TRBV3-1/TRBV3-2 - TRBJ1-5
CASSEAPPAAEEKETQYF TGTGCCAGCAGTGAAGCACCCCCCGCGGCGGAGGAAAAGGAGACCCAGTACTTC - TRBV2 - TRBJ2-5
CASSRSVQATGNTIYF TGTGCCAGTAGTCGCTCAGTACAGGCTACTGGAAACACCATATATTTT - TRBV19 - TRBJ1-3
CASSMIAGGQETQYF TGTGCCAGTAGTATGATAGCGGGGGGACAAGAGACCCAGTACTTC - TRBV19 TRBD2 TRBJ2-5
CASSSGQGPEKLFF TGTGCCAGCAGCTCAGGACAGGGCCCGGAAAAACTGTTTTTT once TRBV9 TRBD1 TRBJ1-4
CASSLATGSWQPQHF TGTGCCAGCAGCTTAGCTACAGGGAGTTGGCAGCCCCAGCATTTT - TRBV7-8 - TRBJ1-5
CASSVTSGASYEQYF TGCGCCAGCAGCGTGACTAGCGGGGCCTCCTACGAGCAGTACTTC once TRBV5-1 TRBD2 TRBJ2-7
CASSSENLAATFGELFF TGCGCCAGCAGCTCCGAAAACCTAGCGGCCACTTTCGGGGAGCTGTTTTTT - TRBV5-1 TRBD2 TRBJ2-2
CASSIGTGNSPLHF TGTGCCAGTAGTATAGGCACAGGCAATTCACCCCTCCACTTT - TRBV19 - TRBJ1-6
CASSTPRDTASTDTQYF TGTGCCAGCAGCACACCTCGCGACACCGCTAGCACAGATACGCAGTATTTT - TRBV9 - TRBJ2-3
CSAPGDYGYTF TGCAGTGCCCCGGGGGACTATGGCTACACCTTC - TRBV20-1 - TRBJ1-2
CASSYDSGRRTDTQYF TGTGCCAGCAGTTACGACAGCGGGCGGAGGACAGATACGCAGTATTTT - TRBV6-5 - TRBJ2-3
CASTYGGREAFF TGTGCCAGCACCTACGGTGGCAGGGAAGCTTTCTTT - TRBV6-6 - TRBJ1-1
CASSQTGGTYNEQFF TGTGCCAGCAGTCAGACAGGGGGGACCTACAATGAGCAGTTCTTC - TRBV2 TRBD1 TRBJ2-1
CASSPNRILNTEAFF TGTGCCAGCTCACCAAACAGGATCCTGAACACTGAAGCTTTCTTT - TRBV18 - TRBJ1-1
CASSMPGLGYTF TGTGCCAGCAGTATGCCGGGACTAGGCTACACCTTC - TRBV27 - TRBJ1-2
CASSPGLLAGLGGEETQYF TGCGCCAGCAGCCCCGGATTACTAGCGGGTCTGGGAGGGGAGGAGACCCAGTACTTC - TRBV5-1 TRBD2 TRBJ2-5
CASSSDRGNTEAFF TGTGCCAGCAGCTCGGACAGGGGGAACACTGAAGCTTTCTTT - TRBV7-8 TRBD1 TRBJ1-1
CASSHRGSDSQYF TGTGCCAGCAGCCACCGCGGGAGTGATTCGCAGTATTTT - TRBV7-3 TRBD2 TRBJ2-3
CASSVTPFGRARQDTEAFF TGTGCCAGCAGCGTAACCCCCTTTGGCAGGGCTCGGCAGGACACTGAAGCTTTCTTT - TRBV9 - TRBJ1-1
CASSLAGTGAFF TGCGCCAGCAGCTTGGCCGGGACAGGGGCTTTCTTT - TRBV5-1 TRBD1 TRBJ1-1
CASSEVRAGRGYTF TGTGCCAGCAGTGAAGTTCGGGCAGGGAGGGGCTACACCTTC - TRBV2 - TRBJ1-2
CASSGYRDGETQYF TGTGCCAGCAGCGGGTACAGGGATGGTGAGACCCAGTACTTC - TRBV5-8 - TRBJ2-5
CSVGQGREQPQHF TGCAGCGTAGGACAGGGAAGGGAACAGCCCCAGCATTTT - TRBV29-1 TRBD1 TRBJ1-5